This T cell receptor beta chain was documented in a study of shared clonotypes between healthy human individuals. The wider study: A donor's plate count was three for CD4 naive and three for CD4 memory; CD8 naive had two and CD8 memory one. Study findings and constraints: Shared clonotypes: 4.5% to 5% naive CD4, about 3.5% naive CD8, less than 2.5% memory CD4, around 0.4% memory CD8.

Regarding this clone: Its specificity is not known.

V lost 1 base and J lost 8, with 17 bases in between. This CDR3 spans 15 amino acids. Germline V gene lookup returns CDR1 MRHNA and CDR2 SNTAGT. Profiling relied on immunoSEQ multiplex PCR, and the TCRdb table lists in-frame clones only, not all of them. This repertoire shows hundreds of thousands of clones, less than 85% found once; its top ten account for 1.5% to 2%. Memory CD4+ cells were the fraction left after CD45RA+ naive selection. V and J are TRBV6-4 and TRBJ1-2, with a possible D match to TRBD1 (5 bases). The sequenced sample consisted of memory CD4+ T cells sorted from blood. Sample subset: CD45RA-negative fraction. This clonotype was sampled from a woman aged 30 to 39 in good health. The CDR3 reads CASSDFRERPRGYTF. For the CDR3, the DNA is TGTGCCAGCAGTGACTTCAGGGAAAGGCCAAGGGGCTACACCTTC.